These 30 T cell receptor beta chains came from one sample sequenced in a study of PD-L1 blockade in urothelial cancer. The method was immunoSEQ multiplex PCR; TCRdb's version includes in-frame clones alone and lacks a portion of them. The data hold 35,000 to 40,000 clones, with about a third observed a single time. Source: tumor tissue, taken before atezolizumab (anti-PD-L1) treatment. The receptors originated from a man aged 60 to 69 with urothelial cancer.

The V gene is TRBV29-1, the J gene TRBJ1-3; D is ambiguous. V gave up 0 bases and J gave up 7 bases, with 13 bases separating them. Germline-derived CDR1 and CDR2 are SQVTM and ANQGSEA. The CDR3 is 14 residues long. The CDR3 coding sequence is TGCAGCGTTGAAGATGGCCAGACGAGGAACACCATATATTTT. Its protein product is CSVEDGQTRNTIYF.

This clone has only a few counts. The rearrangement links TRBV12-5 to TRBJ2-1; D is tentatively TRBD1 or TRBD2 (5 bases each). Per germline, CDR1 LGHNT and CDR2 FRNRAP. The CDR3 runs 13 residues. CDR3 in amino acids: CATHPRGPGEQFF. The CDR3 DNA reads TGTGCCACACACCCTAGGGGACCGGGTGAGCAGTTCTTC.

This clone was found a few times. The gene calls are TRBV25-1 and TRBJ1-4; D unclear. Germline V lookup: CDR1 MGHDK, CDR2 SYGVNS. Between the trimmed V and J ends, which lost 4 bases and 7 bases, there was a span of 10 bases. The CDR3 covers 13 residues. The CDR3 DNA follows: TGTGCCAGCAGTGGGAAGTACTCTGAAAAACTGTTTTTT. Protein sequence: CASSGKYSEKLFF.

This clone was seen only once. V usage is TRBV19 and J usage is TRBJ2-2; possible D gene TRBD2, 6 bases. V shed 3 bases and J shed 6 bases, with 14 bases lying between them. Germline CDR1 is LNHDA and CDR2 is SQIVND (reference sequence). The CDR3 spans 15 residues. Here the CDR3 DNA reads TGTGCCAGTAGTATTCTAATGGGGGAGGCCGGGGAGCTGTTTTTT. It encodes CASSILMGEAGELFF.

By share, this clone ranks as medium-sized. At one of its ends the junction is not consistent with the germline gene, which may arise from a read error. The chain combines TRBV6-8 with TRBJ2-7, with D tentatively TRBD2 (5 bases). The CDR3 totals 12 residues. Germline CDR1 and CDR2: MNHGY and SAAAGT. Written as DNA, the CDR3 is TGTGCCATCAGTGTGGCGGGTTACGAGCAGTACTTC. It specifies CAISVAGYEQYF.

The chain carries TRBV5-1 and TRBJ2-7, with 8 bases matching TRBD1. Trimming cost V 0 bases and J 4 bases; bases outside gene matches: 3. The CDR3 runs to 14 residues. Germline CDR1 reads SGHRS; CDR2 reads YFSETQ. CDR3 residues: CASSLVTGEYEQYF. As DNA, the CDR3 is TGCGCCAGCAGCTTGGTGACAGGGGAGTACGAGCAGTACTTC. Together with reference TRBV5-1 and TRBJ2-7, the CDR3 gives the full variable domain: KAGVTQTPRYLIKTRGQQVTLSCSPISGHRSVSWYQQTPGQGLQFLFEYFSETQRNKGNFPGRFSGRQFSNSRSEMNVSTLELGDSALYLCASSLVTGEYEQYFGPGTRLTVT.

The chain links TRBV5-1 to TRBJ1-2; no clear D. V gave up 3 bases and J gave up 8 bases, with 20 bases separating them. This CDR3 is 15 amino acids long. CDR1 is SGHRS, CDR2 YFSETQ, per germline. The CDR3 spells CASSSAPTDPGGYTF. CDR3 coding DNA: TGCGCCAGCAGCTCCGCCCCGACGGACCCGGGGGGCTACACCTTC.

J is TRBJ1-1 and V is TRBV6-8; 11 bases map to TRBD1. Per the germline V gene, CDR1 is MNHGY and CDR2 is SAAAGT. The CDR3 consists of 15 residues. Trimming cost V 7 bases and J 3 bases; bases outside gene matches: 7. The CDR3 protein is CASIGTGGGHTEAFF. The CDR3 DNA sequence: TGTGCCAGCATCGGGACAGGGGGGGGGCACACTGAAGCTTTCTTT.

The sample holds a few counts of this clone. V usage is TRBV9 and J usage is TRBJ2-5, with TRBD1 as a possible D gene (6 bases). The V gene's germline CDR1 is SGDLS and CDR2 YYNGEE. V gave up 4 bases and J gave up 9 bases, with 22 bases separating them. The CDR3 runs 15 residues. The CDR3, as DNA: TGTGCCAGCAGCCCTCGGACAGACGATAAGGCGGCCCAGTACTTC. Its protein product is CASSPRTDDKAAQYF.

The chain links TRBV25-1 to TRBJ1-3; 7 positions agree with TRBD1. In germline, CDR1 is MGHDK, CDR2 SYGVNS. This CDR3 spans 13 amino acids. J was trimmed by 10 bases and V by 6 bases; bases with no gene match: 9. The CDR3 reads CASRGQGVETIYF. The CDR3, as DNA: TGTGCCAGCAGAGGGCAGGGGGTAGAAACCATATATTTT.

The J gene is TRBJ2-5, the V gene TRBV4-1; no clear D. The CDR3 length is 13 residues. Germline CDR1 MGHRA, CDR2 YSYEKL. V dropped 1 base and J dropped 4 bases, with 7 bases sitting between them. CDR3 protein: CASSQGVLETQYF. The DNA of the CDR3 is TGCGCCAGCAGCCAAGGGGTCTTAGAGACCCAGTACTTC.

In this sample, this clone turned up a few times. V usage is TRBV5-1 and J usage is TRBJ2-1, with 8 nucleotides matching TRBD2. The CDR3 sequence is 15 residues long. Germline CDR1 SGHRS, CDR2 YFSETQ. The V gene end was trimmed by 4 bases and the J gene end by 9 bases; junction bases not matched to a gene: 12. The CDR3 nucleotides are TGCGCCAGCAGCCCGGGACTAGGCGTTTACTCTGAGCAGTTCTTC. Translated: CASSPGLGVYSEQFF.

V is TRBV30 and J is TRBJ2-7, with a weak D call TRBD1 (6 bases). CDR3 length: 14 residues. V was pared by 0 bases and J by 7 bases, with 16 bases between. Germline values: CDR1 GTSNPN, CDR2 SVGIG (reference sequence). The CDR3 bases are TGTGCCTGGAGTGTTATCGGACAGACGTTAGAGCAGTACTTC. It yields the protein CAWSVIGQTLEQYF.

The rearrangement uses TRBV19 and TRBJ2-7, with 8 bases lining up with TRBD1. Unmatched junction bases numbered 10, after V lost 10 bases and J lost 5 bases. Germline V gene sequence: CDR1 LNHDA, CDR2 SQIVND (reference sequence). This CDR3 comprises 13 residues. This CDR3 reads CATAQGAVHEQYF. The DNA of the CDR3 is TGTGCCACCGCCCAGGGGGCTGTCCACGAGCAGTACTTC.

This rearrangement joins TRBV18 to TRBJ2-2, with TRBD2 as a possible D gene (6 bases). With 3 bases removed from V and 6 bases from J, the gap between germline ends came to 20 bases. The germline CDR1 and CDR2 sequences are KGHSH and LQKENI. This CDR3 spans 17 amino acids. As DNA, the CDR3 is TGTGCCAGCTCACCTAACCCCCTGGGCGGGATCTCCGGGGAGCTGTTTTTT. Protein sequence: CASSPNPLGGISGELFF.

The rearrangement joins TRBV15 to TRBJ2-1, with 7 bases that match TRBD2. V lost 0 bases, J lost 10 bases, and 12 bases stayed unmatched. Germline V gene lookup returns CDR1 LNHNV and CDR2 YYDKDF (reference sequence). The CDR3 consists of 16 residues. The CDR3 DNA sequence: TGTGCCACCAGCAGAGACCGGGCGAGCGGGATCCAGGAGCAGTTCTTC. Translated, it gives CATSRDRASGIQEQFF.

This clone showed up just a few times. DNA for the CDR3: TGTGCCTGGAGTGTCCAGCTCAATCAGCCCCAGCATTTT. Its protein is CAWSVQLNQPQHF. This chain joins TRBV30 and TRBJ1-5; D ambiguous. The CDR3 is 13 amino acids. The germline CDR1 and CDR2 sequences are GTSNPN and SVGIG (reference sequence). The V gene lost 0 bases and the J gene lost 3 bases, with 6 bases spanning the gap. Looking up the rest from reference TRBV30 and TRBJ1-5 gives the full variable domain: SQTIHQWPATLVQPVGSPLSLECTVEGTSNPNLYWYRQAAGRGLQLLFYSVGIGQISSEVPQNLSASRPQDRQFILSSKKLLLSDSGFYLCAWSVQLNQPQHFGDGTRLSIL.

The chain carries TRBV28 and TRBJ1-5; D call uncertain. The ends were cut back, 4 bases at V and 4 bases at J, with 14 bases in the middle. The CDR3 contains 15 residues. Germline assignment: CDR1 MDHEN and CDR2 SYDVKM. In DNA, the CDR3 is TGTGCCAGCAGTTCCCCCCTCGACCGTAATCAGCCCCAGCATTTT. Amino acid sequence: CASSSPLDRNQPQHF.

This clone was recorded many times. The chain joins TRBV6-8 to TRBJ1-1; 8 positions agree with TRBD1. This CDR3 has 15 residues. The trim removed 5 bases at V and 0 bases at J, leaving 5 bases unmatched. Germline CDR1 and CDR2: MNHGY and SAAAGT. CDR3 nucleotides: TGTGCCAGCAGTAAGTCGGACAGGGTGAACACTGAAGCTTTCTTT. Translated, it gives CASSKSDRVNTEAFF.

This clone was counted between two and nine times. For the CDR3, the DNA is TGTGCCAGCAGTGCCAGGACAGGGAAATACGAGCAGTACTTC. Residues: CASSARTGKYEQYF. The V gene is TRBV2, the J gene TRBJ2-7, with TRBD1 identical over 8 bases. Germline V CDR1 and CDR2: SNHLY, FYNNEI. With V trimmed by 4 bases and J by 4 bases, 6 bases remained unmatched. This CDR3 is built from 14 residues.

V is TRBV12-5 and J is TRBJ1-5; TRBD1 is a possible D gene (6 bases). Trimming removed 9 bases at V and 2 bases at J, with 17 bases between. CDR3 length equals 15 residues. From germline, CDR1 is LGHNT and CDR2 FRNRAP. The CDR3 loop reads CASVLQGSGNQPQHF. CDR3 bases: TGTGCTAGCGTACTACAGGGTTCGGGCAATCAGCCCCAGCATTTT.

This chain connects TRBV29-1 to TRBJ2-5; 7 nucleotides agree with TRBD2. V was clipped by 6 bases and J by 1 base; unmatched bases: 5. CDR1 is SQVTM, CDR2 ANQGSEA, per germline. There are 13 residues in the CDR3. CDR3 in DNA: TGCAGCGTCGCCCTAGCGGTCCAAGAGACCCAGTACTTC. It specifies CSVALAVQETQYF.

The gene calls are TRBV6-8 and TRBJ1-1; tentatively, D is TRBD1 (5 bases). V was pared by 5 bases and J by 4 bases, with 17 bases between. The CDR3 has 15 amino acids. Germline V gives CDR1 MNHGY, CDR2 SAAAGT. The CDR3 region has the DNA TGTGCCAGCAGTCTTCCCCAGGGAGTGGTCACTGAAGCTTTCTTT. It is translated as CASSLPQGVVTEAFF.

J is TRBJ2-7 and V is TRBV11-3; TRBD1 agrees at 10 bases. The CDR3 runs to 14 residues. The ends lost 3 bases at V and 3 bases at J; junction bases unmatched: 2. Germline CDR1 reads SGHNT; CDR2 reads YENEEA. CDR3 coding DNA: TGTGCCAGCAGCTTGGGACAGGGGAACTACGAGCAGTACTTC. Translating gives CASSLGQGNYEQYF.

CDR3 protein: CASSPRDFPTDTQYF. CDR3 in DNA: TGTGCCAGCAGCCCCCGGGACTTTCCCACAGATACGCAGTATTTT. The chain uses TRBV7-1 and TRBJ2-3; D might be TRBD2 (6 bases). TRBV7-1 is an ORF, with its function uncertain. Trimming took off 5 bases at V and 2 bases at J, with 14 bases between the two ends. The CDR3 contains 15 residues.

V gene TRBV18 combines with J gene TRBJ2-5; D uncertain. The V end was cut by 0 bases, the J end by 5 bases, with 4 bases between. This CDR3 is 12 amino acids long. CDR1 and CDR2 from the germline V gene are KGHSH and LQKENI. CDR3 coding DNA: TGTGCCAGCTCACCACCGGGGGAGACCCAGTACTTC. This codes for CASSPPGETQYF. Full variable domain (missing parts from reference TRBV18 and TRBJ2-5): NAGVMQNPRHLVRRRGQEARLRCSPMKGHSHVYWYRQLPEEGLKFMVYLQKENIIDESGMPKERFSAEFPKEGPSILRIQQVVRGDSAAYFCASSPPGETQYFGPGTRLLVL.

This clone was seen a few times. This CDR3 is CASSLRQKTGELFF. The CDR3, as DNA: TGTGCCAGCAGCTTGCGGCAGAAAACCGGGGAGCTGTTTTTT. V gene TRBV7-5 combines with J gene TRBJ2-2; TRBD2 is the table's D call, not checked against the DNA. TRBV7-5 is designated a pseudogene. The CDR3 is made up of 14 amino acids.

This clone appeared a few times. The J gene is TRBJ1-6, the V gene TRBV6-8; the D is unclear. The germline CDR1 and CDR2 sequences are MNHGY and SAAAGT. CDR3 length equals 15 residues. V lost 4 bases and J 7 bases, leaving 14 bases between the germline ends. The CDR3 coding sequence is TGTGCCAGCAGTTCGGACGGTTCGTGGAATTCACCCCTCCACTTT. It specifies CASSSDGSWNSPLHF.

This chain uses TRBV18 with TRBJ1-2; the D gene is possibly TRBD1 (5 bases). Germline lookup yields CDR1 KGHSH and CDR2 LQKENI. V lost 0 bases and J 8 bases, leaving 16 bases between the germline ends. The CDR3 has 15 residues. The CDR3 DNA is TGTGCCAGCTCACCACCGTTGACAGACTTGCGCGGCTACACCTTC. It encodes CASSPPLTDLRGYTF.

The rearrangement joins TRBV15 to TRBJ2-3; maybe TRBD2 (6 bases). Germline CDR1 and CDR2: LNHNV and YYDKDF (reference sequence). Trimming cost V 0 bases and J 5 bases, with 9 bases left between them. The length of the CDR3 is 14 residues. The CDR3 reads CATSRDGGKDTQYF. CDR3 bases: TGTGCCACCAGCAGAGATGGAGGGAAAGATACGCAGTATTTT. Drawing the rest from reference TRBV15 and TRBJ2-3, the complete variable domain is DAMVIQNPRYQVTQFGKPVTLSCSQTLNHNVMYWYQQKSSQAPKLLFHYYDKDFNNEADTPDNFQSRRPNTSFCFLDIRSPGLGDTAMYLCATSRDGGKDTQYFGPGTRLTVL.